This TCR beta chain was retrieved from a study of cytomegalovirus exposure and HLA in healthy donors. Study-wide results and caveats: Listed as cytomegalovirus-associated were about 160 TCR beta chains. There were a few CMV-associated chains whose specificity for CMV antigens was confirmed in vitro. The tendency of first-cohort TCR clusters to co-occur in the roughly 110 validation repertoires was the finding of a later analysis.

V shed 3 bases and J shed 5 bases, with 17 bases lying between them. The CDR3 has 15 residues. Germline loops: CDR1 KGHSH, CDR2 LQKENI. The count of this clone is one. Its target is not known. These donors were members of the approximately 110-subject validation cohort, a group separate from the roughly 670-subject first cohort. TCRdb's copy holds only in-frame clones and misses some; the assay was immunoSEQ multiplex PCR. The table lists about 250,000 clones, roughly 87% of them singletons. This chain links TRBV18 with TRBJ2-7; D gene uncertain. This TCR derives from a man between 18 and 29 years old in good health and CMV-seropositive. The material sequenced was PBMCs. As DNA, the CDR3 is TGTGCCAGCTCACCTCCTAACCTCCCCCGGGACGAGCAGTACTTC. This translates into CASSPPNLPRDEQYF.